The rows below give T cell receptor beta chains drawn from one sample of a study of blood T cell repertoires in COVID-19. Assay used: immunoSEQ multiplex PCR; TCRdb lists only in-frame clones, some missing. The sample has around 220,000 clones, roughly 89% seen once. The source material was PBMCs or T cells enriched from blood (not recorded which). These receptors originate from a woman in her thirties or forties who had recovered from COVID-19. Each CDR3 is given with its conserved first and last residue. Fields, in order: clone size, J gene, D gene, V gene, CDR3 protein, CDR3 DNA. D genes are given only for firm matches. A clone size is listed for some rows: how often the clone was seen (once, few, many), or a class if it is expanded.

once TRBJ2-7 TRBD2 TRBV3-1/TRBV3-2 CASSQDQPLGVAGGNYEQYF TGTGCCAGCAGCCAAGATCAGCCCCTCGGTGTAGCGGGAGGCAACTACGAGCAGTACTTC
once TRBJ1-1 NA TRBV7-9 CATRDTEAFF TGTGCTACCCGGGACACTGAAGCTTTCTTT
NA TRBJ1-1 TRBD1 TRBV30 CARLGQGNTEAFF TGTGCCCGCCTGGGACAGGGGAACACTGAAGCTTTCTTT
NA TRBJ2-5 TRBD2 TRBV15 CATSRARASGRALGAETQYF TGTGCCACCAGCAGAGCCCGAGCTAGCGGGAGGGCCCTCGGGGCGGAGACCCAGTACTTC
many TRBJ2-1 TRBD2 TRBV3-1/TRBV3-2 CASSQVHPGLAEYNEQFF TGTGCCAGCAGCCAAGTACACCCGGGACTAGCTGAGTACAATGAGCAGTTCTTC
NA TRBJ1-4 TRBD1 TRBV18 CASSPNRGSEEKLFF TGTGCCAGCTCACCCAACAGGGGAAGTGAGGAAAAACTGTTTTTT
NA TRBJ1-2 TRBD1 TRBV4-2 CASSQEGGQLGGYTF TGTGCCAGCAGCCAAGAAGGGGGACAGCTTGGTGGCTACACCTTC
few TRBJ2-3 NA TRBV5-1 CASSLEGDGTDTQYF TGCGCCAGCAGCTTGGAGGGGGACGGCACAGATACGCAGTATTTT
NA TRBJ2-5 NA TRBV9 CASSRPGGLETQYF TGTGCCAGCAGCCGTCCCGGAGGTCTGGAGACCCAGTACTTC
NA TRBJ1-1 NA TRBV5-6 CASSLAGRGYTEAFF TGTGCCAGCAGCTTGGCGGGCCGGGGATACACTGAAGCTTTCTTT
NA TRBJ2-1 TRBD2 TRBV10-3 CAIKGLADNNEQFF TGTGCCATCAAGGGACTAGCGGATAACAATGAGCAGTTCTTC
NA TRBJ2-1 NA TRBV4-1 CASSQEGPYYNEQFF TGCGCCAGCAGCCAAGAGGGCCCCTACTACAATGAGCAGTTCTTC
NA TRBJ1-2 NA TRBV9 CASSVAREGGYGYTF TGTGCCAGCAGCGTAGCAAGGGAGGGGGGCTATGGCTACACCTTC
NA TRBJ1-4 TRBD1 TRBV29-1 CSVETGWDEKLFF TGCAGCGTAGAGACAGGGTGGGATGAAAAACTGTTTTTT
NA TRBJ2-1 NA TRBV27 CASSLGAYSYNEQFF TGTGCCAGCAGTTTAGGGGCCTACTCCTACAATGAGCAGTTCTTC
few TRBJ2-1 TRBD2 TRBV11-3 CASSSSSGMSSYNEQFF TGTGCCAGCAGCTCATCCAGCGGGATGAGCTCCTACAATGAGCAGTTCTTC
NA TRBJ1-1 NA TRBV5-1 CASSLGRGEAFF TGCGCCAGCAGCTTGGGGCGGGGGGAAGCTTTCTTT